This note documents a single T cell receptor beta chain sequence. This specimen belongs to a study of shared clonotypes between healthy human individuals. The wider study: Sampling drew on donors who were a couple of women and three men aged 18 to 49.

Source study methods: Filtering differed since immunoSEQ provided only junctions, with no quality scores. Clones were sequenced by immunoSEQ multiplex PCR, and TCRdb holds only the in-frame ones, with some missing. The V and J calls and the clone size are those of that table, but D and trimming were determined from the DNA. Of some 2.1 million clones in the sample, 85% to 95% were seen once. Sequencing was carried out using naive CD4+ T cells sorted from blood. Subset noted: CD45RA+ positively selected. The source of this sequence is a young man in good health.

In DNA, the CDR3 is TGCGCCAGCAGCTCCTCTAGCGGGGGGGCCTCCTACGAGCAGTACTTC. As protein: CASSSSSGGASYEQYF. The chain recombines TRBV5-1 with TRBJ2-7; 12 bases line up with TRBD2. The V gene end was trimmed by 3 bases and the J gene end by 0 bases; junction bases not matched to a gene: 4. The CDR3 length is 16 residues. CDR1 is SGHRS, CDR2 YFSETQ, per germline.